The sequence of this TCR beta chain was determined in a study of T cell changes during pregnancy in multiple sclerosis. The germline V gene has CDR1 SGHTA and CDR2 FQGNSA. V gave up 6 bases and J gave up 10 bases; unmatched junction bases: 14. The length of the CDR3 is 14 residues. Generated by immunoSEQ multiplex PCR, the TCRdb table keeps only in-frame clones and is missing some. Of about 62,000 clones listed, 80% to 90% are singletons. This chain uses TRBV7-2 with TRBJ1-1; 7 nucleotides agree with TRBD1. The TCR sequence derives from a female donor with multiple sclerosis, enrolled in a pregnancy study. The sample here was peripheral blood, taken in the first trimester of pregnancy. DNA for the CDR3: TGTGCCAGCAGTCAGAGATCAGGGGGGCGAGGAGCTTTCTTT. It encodes CASSQRSGGRGAFF.